This T cell receptor beta chain appears in the sequencing data of a study of blood T cell repertoires in COVID-19. Study overall: Samples representing acute and convalescent COVID-19 were sourced from the United States, Italy and Spain. T cells, B-cell-depleted T cells, or PBMCs supplied cDNA or gDNA.

Per the original methods: Estimation of nucleated cell counts was performed using reference gene primer amplification. Using immunoSEQ multiplex PCR, the repertoire was profiled, and TCRdb retains in-frame clones only, with some absent. The D gene and trimming were derived from the DNA, and the V and J assignments and clone size from that table. The top ten clones hold around 1.5% of a sample with over 250,000 clones, around 87% of them seen once. Looked up from germline, CDR1 is SGHVS and CDR2 is FQNEAQ. Trimming took off 1 base at V and 4 bases at J, with 13 bases between the two ends. This CDR3 is built from 15 residues.

The chain employs TRBV7-8 and TRBJ1-2, with a tentative D call TRBD1 (6 bases). The sample was peripheral blood. This receptor was identified in a woman between 40 and 50 years old who had recovered from COVID-19. This CDR3 is CASSLVGGASYGYTF. The DNA of the CDR3 is TGTGCCAGCAGCTTAGTCGGGGGGGCGAGCTATGGCTACACCTTC.